The 5 T cell receptor beta chains below come from one sample, sequenced in a study of Ad26.COV2.S vaccination and SARS-CoV-2 variants. Only in-frame clones appear in the TCRdb table, and some are missing; sequencing was by immunoSEQ multiplex PCR. The repertoire includes around 340,000 clones, approximately 86% of them detected once, and roughly 10% sits in the top ten. Indicated treatment: around 19 received Ad26.COV2.S at low or high dose, single or two shots; 5 received placebo; per-sample allocation not given. Sampling was done on day 63 after the first vaccine or placebo injection. The sample here was peripheral blood, taken in a trial of Ad26.COV2.S vaccine versus placebo. These receptors were taken from a person between 18 and 65 years old who received the Ad26.COV2.S COVID-19 vaccine or a placebo.

In DNA, the CDR3 is TGCGCCAGCAGCTTGGCCGGCTTAGGGAGGACAGATACGCAGTATTTT. Translation gives CASSLAGLGRTDTQYF. The chain couples TRBV5-1 to TRBJ2-3, with a tentative D call TRBD2 (6 bases). V lost 0 bases and J 3 bases, leaving 14 bases between the germline ends. The CDR3 is made up of 16 amino acids. The germline V gene has CDR1 SGHRS and CDR2 YFSETQ.

J is TRBJ1-2 and V is TRBV19, with D unclear. This CDR3 is built from 16 residues. Per the germline V gene, CDR1 is LNHDA and CDR2 is SQIVND (reference sequence). With 5 bases removed from V and 8 bases from J, the gap between germline ends came to 24 bases. CDR3 protein: CASSLGRLSLMGGYTF. The CDR3 DNA follows: TGTGCCAGTAGTCTTGGGAGGCTCTCTCTAATGGGGGGCTACACCTTC.

This clone was observed many times. The V and J genes are TRBV6-6 and TRBJ1-6; the D gene is possibly TRBD1 (6 bases). The CDR3 extends over 12 amino acids. V lost 7 bases to trimming and J lost 8 bases, with 9 bases between them. Per germline, CDR1 MNHNY and CDR2 SVGAGI (reference sequence). The CDR3 coding sequence is TGTGCCAGCAACGAGGGGGATTCACCCCTCCACTTT. It translates to CASNEGDSPLHF.

The V and J genes are TRBV24-1 and TRBJ2-2; 8 nucleotides match TRBD1. Losses at the gene ends were 6 bases for V and 8 bases for J; bases not matched to a gene: 10. The CDR3 extends over 15 amino acids. From germline, CDR1 is KGHDR and CDR2 SFDVKD. The CDR3 reads CATSSSMTGAGELFF. The CDR3 DNA sequence: TGTGCCACCAGTTCTTCTATGACAGGGGCTGGGGAGCTGTTTTTT.

This chain joins TRBV5-1 and TRBJ2-1, with 9 bases lining up with TRBD2. The V and J ends lost 7 bases and 0 bases, in that order; junction bases with no gene match: 5. Germline V gene data show CDR1 as SGHRS and CDR2 as YFSETQ. This CDR3 is built from 15 residues. This chain's CDR3 is CASASGVSSYNEQFF. The CDR3 DNA sequence: TGCGCCAGCGCTAGCGGGGTTAGCTCCTACAATGAGCAGTTCTTC.